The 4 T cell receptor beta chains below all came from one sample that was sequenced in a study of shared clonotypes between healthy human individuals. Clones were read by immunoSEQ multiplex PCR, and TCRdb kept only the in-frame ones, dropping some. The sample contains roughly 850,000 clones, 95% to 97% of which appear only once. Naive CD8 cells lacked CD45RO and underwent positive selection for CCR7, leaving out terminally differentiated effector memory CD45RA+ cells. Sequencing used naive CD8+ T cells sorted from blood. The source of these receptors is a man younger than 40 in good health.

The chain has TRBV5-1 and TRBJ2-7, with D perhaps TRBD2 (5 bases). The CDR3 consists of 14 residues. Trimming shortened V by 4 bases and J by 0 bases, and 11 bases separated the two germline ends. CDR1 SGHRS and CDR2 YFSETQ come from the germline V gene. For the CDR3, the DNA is TGCGCCAGCAGCCCCCCGGACTCCTCCTACGAGCAGTACTTC. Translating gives CASSPPDSSYEQYF.

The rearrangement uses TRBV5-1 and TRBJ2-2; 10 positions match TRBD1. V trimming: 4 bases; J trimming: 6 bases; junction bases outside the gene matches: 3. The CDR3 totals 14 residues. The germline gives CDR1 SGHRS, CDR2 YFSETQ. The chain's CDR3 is CASSGQGDPGELFF. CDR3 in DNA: TGCGCCAGCAGCGGACAGGGGGATCCCGGGGAGCTGTTTTTT.

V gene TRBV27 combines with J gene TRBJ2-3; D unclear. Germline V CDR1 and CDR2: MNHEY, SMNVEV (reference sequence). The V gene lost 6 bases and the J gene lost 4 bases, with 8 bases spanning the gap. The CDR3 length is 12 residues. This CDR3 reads CASSARSDTQYF. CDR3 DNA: TGTGCCAGCAGCGCACGATCAGATACGCAGTATTTT.

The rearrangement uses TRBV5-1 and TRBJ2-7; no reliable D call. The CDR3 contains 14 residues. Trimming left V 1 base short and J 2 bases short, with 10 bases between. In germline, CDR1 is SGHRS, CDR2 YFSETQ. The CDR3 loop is CASSLLSGTYEQYF. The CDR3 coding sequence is TGCGCCAGCAGCTTGCTTTCAGGAACCTACGAGCAGTACTTC.